This is a list of T cell receptor beta chains from one sample in a study of metastatic and nonmetastatic thyroid tumors. With MiXCR, TCRdb called clones anew from the PCR reads. This sample carries over 9,000 clones, more than 35% of them seen once, and the ten largest clones take roughly a sixth. The sequencing sample was made of tumor tissue. All receptors derive from a female donor with papillary thyroid cancer or a benign thyroid nodule (not recorded which). Some clones in this sample may be carry-over from other donors' samples. Each CDR3 is given with its conserved first and last residue.

>TRBJ2-5|TRBV11-2
CASSSGLAGQYSKETQYF
>TRBJ1-5|TRBV28
CAGARDNQPQHF
>TRBJ2-7|TRBV19
CASSRPGHLYEQYF
>TRBJ2-1|TRBV20-1
CSASLGGSYNEQFF
>TRBJ2-7|TRBV12-5
CASGSRDRVYEQYF
>TRBJ2-3|TRBV6-1
CASSFSAGMVFTQYF
>TRBJ2-7|TRBV11-2
CASSLGLAGASGGYEQYF
>TRBJ2-6|TRBV4-3
CASSQTGTGVSGANVLTF
>TRBJ1-2|TRBV20-1
CSARSGTYGYTF
>TRBJ2-1|TRBV19
CASTTGTVELGSWNEQFF
>TRBJ2-7|TRBV18
CASSPSGTSYEQYF
>TRBJ2-3|TRBV10-3
CATLGIPSTDTQYF
>TRBJ2-5|TRBV5-1
CASSLAISLIQETQYF
>TRBJ1-6|TRBV6-5
CASSYEGRATAGPLHF
>TRBJ2-7|TRBV7-2
CAISPVLTSGYEQYF
>TRBJ2-7|TRBV30
CAWSVGRAYEQYF
>TRBJ2-2|TRBV4-1
CASRAGGRNTGELFF
>TRBJ2-7|TRBV19
CASSTGGGPYEQYF
>TRBJ1-1|TRBV19
CASRTSEWGNTEAFF
>TRBJ2-7|TRBV28
CASSLGGAGGLYEQYF
>TRBJ1-6|TRBV11-2
CASSLVIVTSPLHF
>TRBJ1-6|TRBV6-2/TRBV6-3
CASSEDRGSYNSPLHF
>TRBJ2-2|TRBV5-1
CASSAGPTGELFF
>TRBJ1-2|TRBV4-1
CASSQGGGPGYGYTF
>TRBJ2-7|TRBV7-8
CASSRGQGYYEQYF
>TRBJ2-7|TRBV5-1
CASSLGRTSSYEQYF
>TRBJ2-7|TRBV27
CASSLSGLSSYEQYF
>TRBJ2-3|TRBV6-1
CASSEGRDTDTQYF
>TRBJ1-1|TRBV19
CASSKDRVGTEAFF
>TRBJ2-5|TRBV7-9
CASRKFQETQYF
>TRBJ1-2|TRBV12-3/TRBV12-4
CASSLAGTGGGYTF
>TRBJ2-5|TRBV15
CATSFGKGREETQYF